This TCR beta chain derives from a study of a mutant IDH1 vaccine in newly diagnosed glioma. The wider study: Commencement of vaccination occurred 4-6 weeks following radiotherapy alone, or concurrently with temozolomide cycles. The earlier regimen, radiotherapy, temozolomide, or both, was most often both. Study outcomes and limitations: There were vaccine-induced immune responses in 85% to 95% of the patients.

Assay: immunoSEQ multiplex PCR; the TCRdb copy retains only in-frame clones and omits some. The table includes 84,000 or so clones, roughly 77% detected once. Specified time point: week 47, end of study. All doses held 300 ug of mutant IDH1 20-mer peptide, with topical imiquimod. Each of the donors came in with new WHO grade 3 or 4 astrocytomas that were IDH1-mutant and ATRX-lost. Germline CDR1 and CDR2: SNHLY and FYNNEI. The CDR3 has 16 residues. Germline trimming cut 6 bases from V and 3 bases from J; bases unmatched to any gene: 6. About this clone: Antigen unknown.

This chain joins TRBV2 and TRBJ2-6; TRBD1 agrees at 9 bases. The specimen was PBMCs, collected from a glioma patient whose treatment included an IDH1 peptide vaccine. This TCR came from a man aged 35 to 55 with glioma. This CDR3 reads CASRQGAILGANVLTF. DNA of the CDR3: TGTGCCAGCAGACAGGGGGCCATTCTTGGGGCCAACGTCCTGACTTTC.